Listed below are T cell receptor beta chains from one sample, sequenced in a study of blood T cell repertoires in COVID-19. Here immunoSEQ multiplex PCR was the method, and the copy in TCRdb shows in-frame clones only, minus some. Among 200,000 to 250,000 clones listed, roughly 88% were seen once. Material: peripheral blood. These receptors were collected from a man in his late teens or twenties with active or convalescent COVID-19. The CDR3 runs from the conserved cysteine through the conserved F or W. The D gene is left open where the match is weak. A clone size is listed for some rows: how often the clone was seen (once, few, many), or a class if it is expanded.

clone size,V gene,D gene,J gene,CDR3 protein,CDR3 DNA
-,TRBV3-1/TRBV3-2,TRBD1,TRBJ2-7,CASSLSPGTGDEQYF,TGTGCCAGCAGCCTATCCCCCGGGACAGGGGACGAGCAGTACTTC
-,TRBV6-2/TRBV6-3,TRBD2,TRBJ2-7,CASSYPSGRAAEQYF,TGTGCCAGCAGTTACCCGAGCGGGAGGGCCGCCGAGCAGTACTTC
-,TRBV27,TRBD1,TRBJ1-5,CASSQGQGQPQHF,TGTGCCAGCAGCCAAGGACAGGGTCAGCCCCAGCATTTT
-,TRBV5-1,-,TRBJ1-1,CASSLYSEPNTEAFF,TGCGCCAGCAGCTTGTACTCCGAACCGAACACTGAAGCTTTCTTT
-,TRBV5-5,-,TRBJ2-6,CASSLEGVFSGANVLTF,TGTGCCAGCAGCTTGGAAGGGGTATTCTCTGGGGCCAACGTCCTGACTTTC
-,TRBV19,-,TRBJ1-5,CASSPRHSNQPQHF,TGTGCCAGTAGTCCTCGACATAGCAATCAGCCCCAGCATTTT
-,TRBV5-4,TRBD1,TRBJ1-5,CASSFGQDQPQHF,TGTGCCAGCAGCTTCGGACAGGATCAGCCCCAGCATTTT
-,TRBV18,-,TRBJ1-1,CASSPGRFRVNTEAFF,TGTGCCAGCTCACCCGGGAGATTTCGAGTGAACACTGAAGCTTTCTTT
-,TRBV20-1,-,TRBJ2-7,CSAPSGSEQYF,TGCAGTGCCCCGAGTGGGAGCGAGCAGTACTTC
-,TRBV10-3,TRBD1,TRBJ1-5,CAISEGGTGSLHSNQPQHF,TGTGCCATCAGTGAGGGGGGGACAGGGTCACTTCATAGCAATCAGCCCCAGCATTTT
once,TRBV27,TRBD2,TRBJ2-7,CASSTGLAVYEQYF,TGTGCCAGCAGTACGGGACTAGCGGTCTACGAGCAGTACTTC
few,TRBV9,TRBD1,TRBJ2-7,CASSTDPGQGPREQYF,TGTGCCAGCAGCACCGATCCGGGACAGGGCCCTAGGGAGCAGTACTTC
few,TRBV5-4,-,TRBJ1-6,CASSLAQQSNSPLHF,TGTGCCAGCAGCTTGGCCCAACAGAGTAATTCACCCCTCCACTTT
-,TRBV5-1,-,TRBJ1-4,CASSLELNEKLFF,TGCGCCAGCAGCTTGGAACTTAATGAAAAACTGTTTTTT
-,TRBV7-2,TRBD2,TRBJ2-1,CASSQSASGIVEQFF,TGTGCCAGCAGCCAGTCGGCTAGCGGGATTGTTGAGCAGTTCTTC
-,TRBV11-3,TRBD2,TRBJ2-1,CASSGGLVGELSYNEQFF,TGTGCCAGCAGCGGGGGACTAGTGGGGGAGCTCTCCTACAATGAGCAGTTCTTC
-,TRBV6-5,TRBD1,TRBJ2-7,CASSSPGQTYEQYF,TGTGCCAGCAGTTCACCGGGACAGACCTACGAGCAGTACTTC
-,TRBV2,-,TRBJ2-2,CASSGGLAFTGELFF,TGTGCCAGCAGCGGGGGGCTGGCGTTCACCGGGGAGCTGTTTTTT
once,TRBV29-1,TRBD2,TRBJ2-3,CSVEAGGPVRTQYF,TGCAGCGTTGAGGCGGGGGGACCGGTGCGTACGCAGTATTTT
-,TRBV19,TRBD2,TRBJ2-1,CASTWGLAGSNEQFF,TGTGCCAGTACCTGGGGGCTAGCGGGGAGCAATGAGCAGTTCTTC
-,TRBV27,TRBD1,TRBJ1-2,CASSPSTGGYYGYTF,TGTGCCAGCAGTCCATCGACAGGGGGGTACTATGGCTACACCTTC
-,TRBV7-8,TRBD2,TRBJ2-2,CASSSLGTSVVIGTGELFF,TGTGCCAGCAGCTCCCTCGGGACTAGCGTGGTTATTGGGACCGGGGAGCTGTTTTTT
-,TRBV28,-,TRBJ1-6,CASSPVSPLHF,TGTGCCAGCAGTCCGGTCTCACCCCTCCACTTT
once,TRBV12-3/TRBV12-4,-,TRBJ1-1,CASSPVTEAFF,TGTGCCAGCAGCCCCGTCACTGAAGCTTTCTTT
once,TRBV29-1,TRBD2,TRBJ2-3,CSTTGAGMDTQYF,TGCAGCACCACCGGAGCGGGAATGGATACGCAGTATTTT
-,TRBV7-8,-,TRBJ2-3,CASSSLGGDTQYF,TGTGCCAGCAGCTCACTAGGCGGAGATACGCAGTATTTT